One T cell receptor beta chain is described in this entry. Antigen unknown. This sample was included in a study of radiation and T cells in renal cell carcinoma. Study outcomes and limitations: In blood, top tumor clones expanded by 2 weeks, shrinking by 4. No pretreatment tumor biopsies were available for baseline clonotypes.

Produced via immunoSEQ multiplex PCR; TCRdb's table is partial and in-frame only. This sample carries 130,000 to 150,000 clones, 86% of them seen once, and the ten largest clones take around 17%. As for time point: blood 4 weeks post-SBRT, at nephrectomy. Indicated treatment: 15 Gy SBRT to primary tumor, nephrectomy 4 weeks later. Serial blood draws occurred at baseline and 2 and 4 weeks post-SBRT. Per the germline V gene, CDR1 is MDHEN and CDR2 is SYDVKM. CDR3 length equals 13 residues. Deletions cut 3 bases from V and 0 bases from J, with 4 bases between. The chain uses TRBV28 and TRBJ2-3; no reliable D call. The TCR sequence derives from a woman in her fifties or sixties with renal cell carcinoma. Sequencing was performed on blood, taken from a patient whose treatment included radiotherapy and nephrectomy. This CDR3 reads CASSFVSTDTQYF. Written as DNA, the CDR3 is TGTGCCAGCAGTTTTGTTAGCACAGATACGCAGTATTTT.